The 12 T cell receptor beta chains presented below share a single source sample, sequenced in a study of molecular identifiers for immune sequencing clone quantification. From the PCR reads, TCRdb called clonotypes with MiXCR, one entry per CDR3 protein. The sample records about 510,000 distinct CDR3 sequences, around 23% being singletons. Source material: naive CD8+ T cells from blood, with Jurkat cell RNA spiked in. Sample subset: FACS-sorted CD8+CD4-CCR7+CD45RA+ naive T cells. Receptors were obtained from a human donor in good health. Some libraries in this study had Jurkat cell RNA spiked in.

The sample holds many counts of this clonotype. The chain has TRBV6-2 or TRBV6-3 and TRBJ2-5, with unresolved D. Trimming took off 5 bases at V and 0 bases at J, with 13 bases between the two ends. The CDR3 covers 15 residues. Germline CDR1 reads MNHEY; CDR2 reads SVGEGT. CDR3 loop: CASSPETVYQETQYF. The CDR3 DNA reads TGTGCCAGCAGTCCCGAGACGGTGTACCAAGAGACCCAGTACTTC.

The V call is TRBV7-9, the J call TRBJ1-1, with D possibly matching TRBD1 (5 bases). The germline V gene encodes CDR1 SEHNR and CDR2 FQNEAQ (reference sequence). The CDR3 runs 13 residues. Trimming pared 6 bases from V and 3 bases from J, leaving 11 bases between. CDR3 loop: CASRSGIYTEAFF. CDR3 nucleotides: TGTGCCAGCAGGTCAGGGATTTACACTGAAGCTTTCTTT.

The chain combines TRBV6-1 with TRBJ1-5; D is possibly TRBD1 (5 bases). Trimming took 7 bases from V and 1 from J, leaving 11 bases between them. This CDR3 contains 14 residues. Per germline, CDR1 MNHNS and CDR2 SASEGT. The CDR3 sequence: CASTLRGSNQPQHF. The CDR3 DNA follows: TGTGCCAGCACTCTTAGGGGAAGCAATCAGCCCCAGCATTTT.

As concerns this clonotype: A read error is possible here, since a much larger clone lies one base away. The chain couples TRBV7-9 to TRBJ2-3; D is tentatively TRBD1 or TRBD2 (5 bases each). The germline V gene has CDR1 SEHNR and CDR2 FQNEAQ (reference sequence). The V end was cut by 5 bases, the J end by 2 bases, with 11 bases between. There are 14 residues in the CDR3. Here the CDR3 reads CASSRETVTDTQYF. CDR3 DNA: TGTGCCAGCAGCAGGGAGACAGTCACAGATACGCAGTATTTT.

This clonotype was recorded once. This could be a read error, since a much larger clone is one nucleotide away. This chain uses TRBV3-1 with TRBJ2-2; the D gene is possibly TRBD1 (6 bases). The germline V gene encodes CDR1 LGHDT and CDR2 YNNKEL (reference sequence). The CDR3 loop spans 17 amino acids. V dropped 1 base and J dropped 1 base, with 13 bases sitting between them. CDR3 loop: CASSQGELGQNTGELFF. CDR3 in DNA: TGTGCCAGCAGCCAAGGTGAACTGGGACAGAACACCGGGGAGCTGTTTTTT. Together with reference TRBV3-1 and TRBJ2-2, the CDR3 gives the full variable domain: DTAVSQTPKYLVTQMGNDKSIKCEQNLGHDTMYWYKQDSKKFLKIMFSYNNKELIINETVPNRFSPKSPDKAHLNLHINSLELGDSAVYFCASSQGELGQNTGELFFGEGSRLTVL.

To note about this clonotype: Just one base apart from a much larger clone, this may be a read error. This chain links TRBV29-1 with TRBJ2-7; D may be TRBD1 or TRBD2 (6 bases each). The germline V gene encodes CDR1 SQVTM and CDR2 ANQGSEA. The CDR3 runs 11 residues. The CDR3 DNA reads as TGCAGCGTTGTACAGGGAGGCGAGAAGTACTTC. Translating gives CSVVQGGEKYF.

Comment on this clonotype: Possible read error: a much larger clone is one base away. The genes are TRBV4-2 and TRBJ2-7, with 8 bases fitting TRBD1. Germline V gives CDR1 LGHNA, CDR2 YNFKEQ. The CDR3 contains 15 residues. The CDR3 sequence: CASSQSTGAGYERYF. CDR3 bases: TGTGCCAGCAGCCAATCGACAGGGGCGGGCTACGAGCGGTACTTC.

V is TRBV5-6 and J is TRBJ1-1; no reliable D call. CDR1 and CDR2 from the germline V gene are SGHDT and YYEEEE. The V end lost 2 bases, the J end lost 3 bases, and 11 bases lay between the germline ends. This CDR3 spans 14 amino acids. The CDR3 here is CASSFYGVDTEAFF. The CDR3 DNA reads TGTGCCAGCAGCTTTTACGGGGTCGACACTGAAGCTTTCTTT. Full variable domain (remainder filled in from reference TRBV5-6 and TRBJ1-1): DAGVTQSPTHLIKTRGQQVTLRCSPKSGHDTVSWYQQALGQGPQFIFQYYEEEERQRGNFPDRFSGHQFPNYSSELNVNALLLGDSALYLCASSFYGVDTEAFFGQGTRLTVV.

This clonotype was counted at least ten times. The rearrangement links TRBV6-1 to TRBJ1-5; TRBD1 agrees at 7 bases. The CDR3 has 17 residues. V lost 6 bases, J lost 2 bases, and 13 bases stayed unmatched. Germline loops: CDR1 MNHNS, CDR2 SASEGT. As DNA, the CDR3 is TGTGCCAGCAGCCCCGGGACAGATCCTTTCGGCAATCAGCCCCAGCATTTT. It encodes CASSPGTDPFGNQPQHF.

Of note for this clonotype: This clone may be a read error of a much larger clone one base away. CDR3 coding DNA: TGTGCCAACAGCTTAGAGGACAGGGGGCAATCCTACACCTTC. Protein sequence: CANSLEDRGQSYTF. The chain is built from TRBV13 and TRBJ1-2, with 11 bases matching TRBD1. The CDR3 runs to 14 residues. Germline lookup yields CDR1 PRHDT and CDR2 FYEKMQ (reference sequence).

As concerns this clonotype: This could be a read error, since a much larger clone is one nucleotide away. This chain links TRBV9 with TRBJ2-3; no definite D call. V lost 4 bases and J 0 bases, leaving 6 bases between the germline ends. CDR1 SGDLS and CDR2 YYNGEE come from the germline V gene. This CDR3 spans 13 amino acids. Here the CDR3 reads CASSMTSTDTQYF. The CDR3 DNA reads as TGTGCCAGCAGCATGACTAGCACAGATACGCAGTATTTT.

CDR3 in DNA: TGTGCCAGCAGCTTTTCGGGGGACAATGAGCAGTTCTTC. Its translation: CASSFSGDNEQFF. The chain uses TRBV7-9 and TRBJ2-1; D possibly corresponds to TRBD2 (6 bases). CDR1 SEHNR and CDR2 FQNEAQ come from the germline V gene (reference sequence). The V end was cut by 3 bases, the J end by 5 bases, with 8 bases between. The CDR3 sequence is 13 residues long.